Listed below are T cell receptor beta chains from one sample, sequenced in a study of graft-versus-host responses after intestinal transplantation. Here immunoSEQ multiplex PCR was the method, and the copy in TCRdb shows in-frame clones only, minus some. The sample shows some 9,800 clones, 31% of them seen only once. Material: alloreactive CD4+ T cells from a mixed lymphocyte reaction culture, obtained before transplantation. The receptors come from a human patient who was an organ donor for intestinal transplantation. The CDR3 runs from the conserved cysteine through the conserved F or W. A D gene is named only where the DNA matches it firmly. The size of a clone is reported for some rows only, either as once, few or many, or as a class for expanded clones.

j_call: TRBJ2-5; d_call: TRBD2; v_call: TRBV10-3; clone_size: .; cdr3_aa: CAISPSGETQYF; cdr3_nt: TGTGCCATCAGTCCTAGCGGGGAGACCCAGTACTTC
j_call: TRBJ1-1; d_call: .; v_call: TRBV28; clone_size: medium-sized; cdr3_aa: CASSLRDTTEAFF; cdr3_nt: TGTGCCAGCAGTTTAAGGGATACCACTGAAGCTTTCTTT
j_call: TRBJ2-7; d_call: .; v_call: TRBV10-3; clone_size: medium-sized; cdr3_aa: CAISEGFYYEQYF; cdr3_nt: TGTGCCATCAGTGAGGGATTCTACTACGAGCAGTACTTC
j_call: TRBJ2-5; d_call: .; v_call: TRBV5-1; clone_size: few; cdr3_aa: CASSLGSHQRVETQYF; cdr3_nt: TGCGCCAGCAGCTTGGGGAGTCATCAGCGGGTCGAGACCCAGTACTTC
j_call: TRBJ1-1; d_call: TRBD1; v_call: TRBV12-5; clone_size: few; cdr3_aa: CASGLVPLDRLMNTEAFF; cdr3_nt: TGTGCTAGTGGTTTGGTTCCCCTGGACAGGCTTATGAACACTGAAGCTTTCTTT
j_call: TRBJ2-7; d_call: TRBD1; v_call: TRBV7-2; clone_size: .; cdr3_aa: CASSPGPGQNAYEQYF; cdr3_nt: TGTGCCAGCAGCCCAGGGCCGGGACAGAACGCCTACGAGCAGTACTTC
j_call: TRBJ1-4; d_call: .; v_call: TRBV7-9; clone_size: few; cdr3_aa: CASSSRLVGPTTNEKLFF; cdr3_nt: TGTGCCAGCAGCTCCCGCTTGGTAGGGCCGACAACTAATGAAAAACTGTTTTTT
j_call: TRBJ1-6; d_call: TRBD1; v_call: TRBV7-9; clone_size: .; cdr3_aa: CASSSYQGAASGTLHF; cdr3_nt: TGTGCCAGCAGCTCGTATCAGGGGGCGGCAAGTGGGACCCTCCACTTT
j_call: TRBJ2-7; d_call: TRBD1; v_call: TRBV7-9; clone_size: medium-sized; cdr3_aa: CASSRQGYEQYF; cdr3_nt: TGTGCCAGCAGCCGACAGGGTTACGAGCAGTACTTC
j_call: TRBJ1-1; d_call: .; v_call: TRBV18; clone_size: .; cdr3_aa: CASSRDAGLNTEAFF; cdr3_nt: TGTGCCAGCTCCCGGGACGCGGGGTTGAACACTGAAGCTTTCTTT
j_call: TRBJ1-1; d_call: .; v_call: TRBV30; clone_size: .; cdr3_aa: CAWAHRSIMNAEAFF; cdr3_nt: TGTGCCTGGGCACACAGGAGTATTATGAACGCTGAAGCTTTCTTT